One and the same sample provided the 9 T cell receptor beta chains below, sequenced in a study of shared clonotypes between healthy human individuals. Positively selected for CCR7, the CD45RO-negative cells used as naive CD8 cells excluded terminally differentiated effector memory CD45RA+ cells. Here immunoSEQ multiplex PCR was the method, and the copy in TCRdb shows in-frame clones only, minus some. The sample has hundreds of thousands of clones; over 90% are singletons. The sequenced sample was naive CD8+ T cells sorted from blood. All receptors come from a man in his thirties or forties in good health.

V and J are TRBV7-8 and TRBJ1-1; D is unclear. Per the germline V gene, CDR1 is SGHVS and CDR2 is FQNEAQ. The CDR3 is 11 amino acids. Trimming cost V 5 bases and J 6 bases, with 7 bases left between them. The CDR3 DNA follows: TGTGCCAGCAGCGACGCGTCTGAAGCTTTCTTT. Protein sequence: CASSDASEAFF. The full variable domain, completed using reference TRBV7-8 and TRBJ1-1, is GAGVSQSPRYKVAKRGQDVALRCDPISGHVSLFWYQQALGQGPEFLTYFQNEAQLDKSGLPSDRFFAERPEGSVSTLKIQRTQQEDSAVYLCASSDASEAFFGQGTRLTVV.

This sequence joins TRBV2 and TRBJ2-2, with 7 positions matching TRBD2. The CDR3 sequence is 13 residues long. The germline V gene has CDR1 SNHLY and CDR2 FYNNEI. The V segment lost 5 bases and the J segment 6 bases; nucleotides outside the gene matches: 3. CDR3 sequence reads: CASSWEGAGELFF. As DNA, the CDR3 is TGTGCCAGCAGTTGGGAGGGAGCCGGGGAGCTGTTTTTT.

The chain couples TRBV10-3 to TRBJ1-1, with D possibly matching TRBD1 (6 bases). Between the trimmed V and J ends, which lost 7 bases and 1 base, there was a span of 22 bases. The CDR3 has 17 residues. CDR1 is ENHRY and CDR2 is SYGVKD in the germline V gene. Written as DNA, the CDR3 is TGTGCCATCAAGCGGGGGTTCTCCGAGGGGGAGAACACTGAAGCTTTCTTT. Translating gives CAIKRGFSEGENTEAFF.

The chain links TRBV6-1 to TRBJ2-3; 9 nucleotides match TRBD1. The germline gives CDR1 MNHNS, CDR2 SASEGT. The trim removed 4 bases at V and 6 bases at J, leaving 5 bases unmatched. CDR3 length: 14 residues. The chain's CDR3 is CASSGDRAGDTQYF. CDR3 sequence (DNA): TGTGCCAGCAGTGGGGACAGGGCTGGTGATACGCAGTATTTT.

This clone was found once. The gene calls are TRBV7-9 and TRBJ2-5; D unclear. This CDR3 has 14 amino acids. Trimming pared 5 bases from V and 1 base from J, leaving 11 bases between. Germline values: CDR1 SEHNR, CDR2 FQNEAQ (reference sequence). Here the CDR3 reads CASSPMSIQETQYF. The CDR3 DNA is TGTGCCAGCAGCCCGATGTCCATCCAAGAGACCCAGTACTTC.

The V and J genes are TRBV9 and TRBJ2-3; 7 bases map to TRBD2. Germline V gene sequence: CDR1 SGDLS, CDR2 YYNGEE. The V segment lost 8 bases and the J segment 2 bases; nucleotides outside the gene matches: 14. This CDR3 is built from 16 residues. This CDR3 reads CASSVGGSPPTDTQYF. The CDR3, as DNA: TGTGCCAGTTCGGTCGGCGGGAGTCCTCCCACAGATACGCAGTATTTT.

The chain's CDR3 is CASSQRGTGLVFF. The CDR3 nucleotides are TGTGCCAGCAGCCAAAGGGGGACCGGCTTGGTGTTTTTT. The J gene is TRBJ2-2, the V gene TRBV14; D is perhaps TRBD1 (6 bases). This CDR3 comprises 13 residues. Deletions cut 2 bases from V and 15 bases from J, with 16 bases between. Germline CDR1 SGHDN, CDR2 FVKESK.

This rearrangement joins TRBV7-6 to TRBJ2-7; 8 nucleotides line up with TRBD1. The CDR3 contains 14 residues. Germline-derived CDR1 and CDR2 are SGHVS and FNYEAQ. Trimming at V came to 3 bases and at J to 3 bases, leaving 4 bases not matched to a gene. The CDR3 loop reads CASSFRDRNYEQYF. CDR3 nucleotides: TGTGCCAGCAGCTTCCGGGACAGGAACTACGAGCAGTACTTC.

This chain joins TRBV7-6 and TRBJ1-5; tentatively, D is TRBD1 (5 bases). V dropped 5 bases and J dropped 3 bases, with 11 bases sitting between them. The CDR3 is 14 amino acids. From germline, CDR1 is SGHVS and CDR2 FNYEAQ. The CDR3 here is CASSADINNQPQHF. CDR3 nucleotides: TGTGCCAGCAGCGCGGACATAAACAATCAGCCCCAGCATTTT.